Listed below are T cell receptor beta chains from one sample, sequenced in a study of CD4 T cells in relation to SARS-CoV-2 and coronaviruses. What these receptors recognize is not known. Assay: immunoSEQ multiplex PCR; the TCRdb copy retains only in-frame clones and omits some. The sample has tens of thousands of clones, around 74% seen once. The source material was memory CD4+ T cells from PBMCs, cultured in vitro. The source is an adult with COVID-19. Both conserved end residues are part of each CDR3. The D gene is left open where the match is weak. Clone size is given for some rows only: seen once, a few or many times, or a class if the clone is expanded.

v_call: TRBV6-4
j_call: TRBJ2-1
clone_size: -
d_call: TRBD2
cdr3_aa: CASARGGGRLDEQFF
cdr3_nt: TGTGCCAGCGCCCGGGGGGGCGGGAGGTTGGATGAGCAGTTCTTC

v_call: TRBV5-1
j_call: TRBJ2-7
clone_size: -
d_call: -
cdr3_aa: CASSRTGSIGGYEQYF
cdr3_nt: TGCGCCAGCAGTCGTACAGGGTCTATTGGTGGCTACGAGCAGTACTTC

v_call: TRBV2
j_call: TRBJ1-1
clone_size: few
d_call: -
cdr3_aa: CASILRGTTEAFF
cdr3_nt: TGTGCCAGCATCCTCCGGGGGACCACTGAAGCTTTCTTT

v_call: TRBV4-3
j_call: TRBJ2-1
clone_size: -
d_call: TRBD1
cdr3_aa: CASSQVGTGADEQFF
cdr3_nt: TGCGCCAGCAGCCAAGTCGGGACAGGGGCGGATGAGCAGTTCTTC

v_call: TRBV6-2/TRBV6-3
j_call: TRBJ2-2
clone_size: -
d_call: -
cdr3_aa: CASSYSTANTGELFF
cdr3_nt: TGTGCCAGCAGTTACTCGACGGCGAACACCGGGGAGCTGTTTTTT

v_call: TRBV5-1
j_call: TRBJ1-5
clone_size: -
d_call: -
cdr3_aa: CASSQLGNQPQHF
cdr3_nt: TGCGCCAGCAGCCAGCTAGGCAATCAGCCCCAGCATTTT

v_call: TRBV5-3
j_call: TRBJ1-5
clone_size: few
d_call: -
cdr3_aa: CARQTSVGNQPQHF
cdr3_nt: TGTGCCAGGCAGACTTCTGTGGGCAATCAGCCCCAGCATTTT

v_call: TRBV7-3
j_call: TRBJ2-2
clone_size: -
d_call: TRBD2
cdr3_aa: CASTKEPGLAAGELFF
cdr3_nt: TGTGCCAGCACAAAAGAGCCGGGACTAGCTGCCGGGGAGCTGTTTTTT

v_call: TRBV2
j_call: TRBJ2-5
clone_size: few
d_call: -
cdr3_aa: CASTRDRQETQYF
cdr3_nt: TGTGCCAGCACACGCGACAGGCAAGAGACCCAGTACTTC

v_call: TRBV28
j_call: TRBJ2-7
clone_size: -
d_call: -
cdr3_aa: CASSSFPFSKRDEQYF
cdr3_nt: TGTGCCAGCAGTTCCTTCCCCTTCTCCAAAAGGGACGAGCAGTACTTC

v_call: TRBV5-1
j_call: TRBJ2-2
clone_size: few
d_call: TRBD2
cdr3_aa: CASSYPETSGRAGGYTGELFF
cdr3_nt: TGCGCCAGCAGCTATCCTGAGACTAGCGGGAGGGCCGGAGGTTATACCGGGGAGCTGTTTTTT

v_call: TRBV11-2
j_call: TRBJ2-7
clone_size: -
d_call: TRBD2
cdr3_aa: CASSLESLAGVEQYF
cdr3_nt: TGTGCCAGCAGCTTAGAGTCTCTAGCGGGAGTAGAGCAGTACTTC

v_call: TRBV4-3
j_call: TRBJ2-6
clone_size: -
d_call: -
cdr3_aa: CASSHDQGPGANVLTF
cdr3_nt: TGCGCCAGCAGCCATGACCAGGGACCTGGGGCCAACGTCCTGACTTTC

v_call: TRBV18
j_call: TRBJ1-1
clone_size: -
d_call: -
cdr3_aa: CASSSGDTEAFF
cdr3_nt: TGTGCCAGCTCTTCAGGGGACACTGAAGCTTTCTTT

v_call: TRBV11-2
j_call: TRBJ1-2
clone_size: -
d_call: -
cdr3_aa: CASSAWLKSTGYTF
cdr3_nt: TGTGCCAGCAGCGCATGGCTCAAGTCAACCGGCTACACCTTC

v_call: TRBV18
j_call: TRBJ1-6
clone_size: -
d_call: -
cdr3_aa: CASSRNRNSPLHF
cdr3_nt: TGTGCCAGCTCACGAAACAGGAACTCACCCCTCCACTTT